One sample yielded the 27 T cell receptor beta chains listed below, sequenced in a study of control samples from healthy donors and cancer patients. Using immunoSEQ multiplex PCR, the repertoire was profiled, and TCRdb retains in-frame clones only, with some absent. The repertoire has 100,000 to 150,000 clones, around nine tenths of them found once; the top ten carry roughly an eighth. Source material: blood. These receptors all come from a young man in good health.

The V call is TRBV19, the J call TRBJ2-2; either TRBD1 or TRBD2 may fit D (5 bases each). Germline V gene data show CDR1 as LNHDA and CDR2 as SQIVND (reference sequence). The length of the CDR3 is 13 residues. Trimming removed 6 bases at V and 4 bases at J, with 9 bases between. The CDR3 DNA reads TGTGCCAGTAGCCCCGGGACCACCGGGGAGCTGTTTTTT. Its protein product is CASSPGTTGELFF.

The chain carries TRBV2 and TRBJ2-7, with a possible D match to TRBD1 (6 bases). This CDR3 has 13 amino acids. The V end was cut by 5 bases, the J end by 3 bases, with 11 bases between. From germline, CDR1 is SNHLY and CDR2 FYNNEI. CDR3 loop: CASSLYRDYEQYV. In DNA, the CDR3 is TGTGCCAGCAGTCTATACAGGGACTACGAGCAGTACGTC.

For the CDR3, the DNA is TGTGCCAGTAGTATATGGCAGGGGGGACGGAGCAATCAGCCCCAGCATTTT. Its translation: CASSIWQGGRSNQPQHF. J is TRBJ1-5 and V is TRBV19, with TRBD1 matching 7 bases. This CDR3 region has 17 residues. Germline V gene sequence: CDR1 LNHDA, CDR2 SQIVND (reference sequence). Germline trimming cut 2 bases from V and 1 base from J; bases unmatched to any gene: 8.

This clone has only a few counts. V usage is TRBV2 and J usage is TRBJ1-2; D is uncertain. This CDR3 is 12 amino acids long. Germline loops: CDR1 SNHLY, CDR2 FYNNEI. V shed 7 bases and J shed 4 bases, with 10 bases lying between them. The CDR3 DNA is TGTGCCAGCACCGAAAACAGCTATGGCTACACCTTC. Protein product: CASTENSYGYTF.

CDR3 sequence: CASSPKENHNEQFF. DNA for the CDR3: TGTGCCAGCTCACCTAAGGAGAATCACAATGAGCAGTTCTTC. The chain is built from TRBV18 and TRBJ2-1; D is unresolved. Germline V CDR1 and CDR2: KGHSH, LQKENI. The CDR3 covers 14 residues. Between the trimmed V and J ends, which lost 3 bases and 5 bases, there was a span of 11 bases.

CDR3: CATSEWTEETQYF. In DNA form, the CDR3 reads TGTGCCACCAGTGAATGGACAGAAGAGACCCAGTACTTC. The rearrangement links TRBV24-1 to TRBJ2-5, with a possible D match to TRBD1 (6 bases). V dropped 4 bases and J dropped 3 bases, with 8 bases sitting between them. This CDR3 spans 13 amino acids. Germline V gene lookup returns CDR1 KGHDR and CDR2 SFDVKD.

The J gene is TRBJ2-7, the V gene TRBV29-1; D assignment may be TRBD1 or TRBD2 (5 bases each). The CDR3 spans 16 residues. Trimming stripped 6 bases from V and 2 bases from J, with 23 bases between. In germline, CDR1 is SQVTM, CDR2 ANQGSEA. As DNA, the CDR3 is TGCAGCGTGAGGGTCGGGTGGGGCAGTGAGACCTACGAGCAGTACTTC. It translates to CSVRVGWGSETYEQYF.

V gene TRBV21-1 combines with J gene TRBJ1-2; TRBD1, as called in the table, went unchecked against the DNA. TRBV21-1 constitutes a pseudogene. CDR3 length: 17 residues. Written as DNA, the CDR3 is TGTGCCAGCAGCAAAGAGAGAGGCAGGGGGGTGGTTTATGGCTACACCTTC. Amino acid sequence: CASSKERGRGVVYGYTF.

The rearrangement joins TRBV7-8 to TRBJ1-5; maybe TRBD1 (6 bases). CDR1 and CDR2 (germline): SGHVS, FQNEAQ. The germline V and J ends were trimmed by 1 base and 4 bases, with 11 bases remaining between them. The CDR3 spans 15 residues. In DNA form, the CDR3 reads TGTGCCAGCAGCTTAGACGGGACACAAAATCAGCCCCAGCATTTT. Translation gives CASSLDGTQNQPQHF.

CDR3 in amino acids: CASSAQGPPYEQYF. The CDR3 DNA reads as TGTGCCAGTAGTGCACAGGGCCCCCCCTACGAGCAGTACTTC. The V call is TRBV19, the J call TRBJ2-7; possibly TRBD1 for D (6 bases). The CDR3 spans 14 residues. Germline V gene data show CDR1 as LNHDA and CDR2 as SQIVND (reference sequence). The ends were cut back, 5 bases at V and 2 bases at J, with 13 bases in the middle.

The chain combines TRBV7-2 with TRBJ2-5; a possible D gene is TRBD1 (5 bases). V was clipped by 6 bases and J by 5 bases, with 16 bases between them. The CDR3 runs 14 residues. Germline CDR1 and CDR2: SGHTA and FQGNSA. The CDR3 nucleotides read TGTGCCAGCAGTTTTACAGGAACTTGGGAGACCCAGTACTTC. It specifies CASSFTGTWETQYF.

This chain connects TRBV29-1 to TRBJ2-5; maybe TRBD1 (5 bases). Looked up from germline, CDR1 is SQVTM and CDR2 is ANQGSEA. The CDR3 extends over 15 amino acids. The ends were cut back, 0 bases at V and 5 bases at J, with 16 bases in the middle. CDR3 nucleotide sequence: TGCAGCGTTGAAGACCCCAGGGTATTTGGGGAGACCCAGTACTTC. This gives the protein CSVEDPRVFGETQYF.

The chain carries TRBV3-1 (or the pseudogene TRBV3-2) and TRBJ1-1; no reliable D call. Per the germline V gene, CDR1 is LGHDT and CDR2 is YNNKEL (reference sequence). The CDR3 contains 12 residues. V dropped 6 bases and J dropped 4 bases, with 9 bases sitting between them. The CDR3 coding sequence is TGTGCCAGCAGACATGGCACCACTGAAGCTTTCTTT. It codes for CASRHGTTEAFF.

This clone was observed once. V and J are TRBV19 and TRBJ2-3; 7 bases fit TRBD1. This CDR3 is 15 amino acids long. Trimming took 4 bases from V and 3 from J; bases not matched to a gene: 7. Germline CDR1 and CDR2: LNHDA and SQIVND (reference sequence). CDR3 protein: CASSSRGLGTDTQYF. CDR3 sequence (DNA): TGTGCCAGTAGTAGCAGGGGGTTGGGGACAGATACGCAGTATTTT.

This chain joins TRBV6-5 and TRBJ1-1, with D possibly TRBD1 on 6 matching bases. The CDR3 has 14 amino acids. From germline, CDR1 is MNHEY and CDR2 SVGAGI. V was clipped by 8 bases and J by 8 bases, with 21 bases between them. CDR3 residues: CASFTRRGNREAFF. The CDR3 coding sequence is TGTGCCAGCTTCACACGGAGGGGGAACAGGGAAGCTTTCTTT.

The chain recombines TRBV7-8 with TRBJ2-3; TRBD1 is a possible D gene (5 bases). V lost 5 bases to trimming and J lost 14 bases, with 17 bases between them. Germline V gives CDR1 SGHVS, CDR2 FQNEAQ. This CDR3 has 12 amino acids. The chain's CDR3 is CASSLRQNQRYF. The CDR3 DNA reads as TGTGCCAGCAGCCTTCGACAGAATCAGAGGTATTTT.

This chain uses TRBV10-3 with TRBJ2-7; 8 bases line up with TRBD1. The V and J ends lost 6 bases and 5 bases, in that order; junction bases with no gene match: 6. This CDR3 has 13 amino acids. Looked up from germline, CDR1 is ENHRY and CDR2 is SYGVKD. In DNA form, the CDR3 reads TGTGCCATCAGGGTGGGACAGGTGGACGAGCAGTACTTC. Its protein product is CAIRVGQVDEQYF.

This chain uses TRBV12-3 or TRBV12-4 with TRBJ1-6; D might be TRBD1 (5 bases). This CDR3 has 13 amino acids. V lost 3 bases, J lost 7 bases, and 7 bases lay in between. The CDR3 DNA reads as TGTGCCAGCAGTTTGCAGGGAAATTCACCCCTCCACTTT. It translates to CASSLQGNSPLHF.

V usage is TRBV27 and J usage is TRBJ1-1, with a possible D match to TRBD1 (6 bases). This CDR3 region has 13 residues. V lost 6 bases and J 1 base, leaving 9 bases between the germline ends. Germline values: CDR1 MNHEY, CDR2 SMNVEV (reference sequence). CDR3 amino acids: CASSKTGNTEAFF. CDR3 coding DNA: TGTGCCAGCAGCAAGACAGGGAACACTGAAGCTTTCTTT.

V and J are TRBV7-8 and TRBJ2-5, with D possibly TRBD1 on 5 matching bases. The CDR3 extends over 14 amino acids. V lost 1 base to trimming and J lost 5 bases, with 11 bases between them. The germline CDR1 and CDR2 sequences are SGHVS and FQNEAQ. The DNA for the CDR3 is TGTGCCAGCAGCTTAGGGGGCGGCTTGGAGACCCAGTACTTC. It encodes CASSLGGGLETQYF.

A single count supports this clone. The chain is built from TRBV4-1 and TRBJ1-1; D is possibly TRBD1 (5 bases). Germline CDR1 MGHRA, CDR2 YSYEKL. The length of the CDR3 is 15 residues. Trimming took off 1 base at V and 6 bases at J, with 15 bases between the two ends. In DNA, the CDR3 is TGCGCCAGCAGCCAAGGGTCAGGGAGGAGGCCTGAAGCTTTCTTT. Amino acid sequence: CASSQGSGRRPEAFF.

CDR3 amino acids: CASSLNQANTEAFF. CDR3 nucleotides: TGTGCCAGCAGTTTGAATCAGGCTAACACTGAAGCTTTCTTT. V gene TRBV6-4 combines with J gene TRBJ1-1; unclear D gene. Looked up from germline, CDR1 is MRHNA and CDR2 is SNTAGT. CDR3 length: 14 amino acids. Trimming took 5 bases from V and 2 from J, leaving 12 bases between them.

The chain has TRBV25-1 and TRBJ1-1; a weak D match, TRBD1 (5 bases). Per the germline V gene, CDR1 is MGHDK and CDR2 is SYGVNS. The CDR3 loop spans 14 amino acids. The V end was cut by 9 bases, the J end by 0 bases, with 14 bases between. The chain's CDR3 is CASSQTAMNTEAFF. In nucleotides, the CDR3 is TGTGCCAGTTCACAGACAGCCATGAACACTGAAGCTTTCTTT.

This chain links TRBV2 with TRBJ2-7; weak D call: TRBD2 (7 bases). The V gene lost 5 bases and the J gene lost 0 bases, with 23 bases spanning the gap. The CDR3 spans 18 residues. CDR1 SNHLY and CDR2 FYNNEI come from the germline V gene. The CDR3 is CASSPRGGGRRPSYEQYF. In DNA form, the CDR3 reads TGTGCCAGCAGTCCAAGAGGGGGGGGACGGCGACCCTCCTACGAGCAGTACTTC.

The chain uses TRBV7-8 and TRBJ2-7, with 9 bases identical to TRBD1. CDR3 length: 16 amino acids. CDR1 is SGHVS and CDR2 is FQNEAQ in the germline V gene. The junction had 9 bases not matched to a gene; V was cut back by 3 bases and J by 3 bases. The chain's CDR3 is CASSLGTGQGSYEQYV. The CDR3 region has the DNA TGTGCCAGCAGCTTGGGGACTGGACAGGGGAGCTACGAGCAGTACGTC.

This clone was observed once. This rearrangement joins TRBV6-6 to TRBJ2-7; D is possibly TRBD1 (6 bases). The V and J ends lost 5 bases and 3 bases respectively, with 8 bases between them. CDR3 size: 12 residues. The germline gives CDR1 MNHNY, CDR2 SVGAGI (reference sequence). CDR3 coding DNA: TGTGCCAGCAGTCAGACAGGCTACGAGCAGTACTTC. Translation gives CASSQTGYEQYF.

J is TRBJ1-2 and V is TRBV18, with D hard to call. V shed 0 bases and J shed 2 bases, with 7 bases lying between them. Germline V lookup: CDR1 KGHSH, CDR2 LQKENI. This CDR3 has 14 amino acids. This CDR3 is CASSPPTGNYGYTF. The CDR3 DNA is TGTGCCAGCTCACCACCGACGGGAAACTATGGCTACACCTTC.